These 24 T cell receptor beta chains came from one sample sequenced in a study of response to subunit inactivated influenza vaccine. From the RT-PCR reads, TCRdb called clonotypes with MiXCR, one entry per CDR3 protein. The sample lists more than 600,000 distinct CDR3 sequences, about 18% occurring once. The sequencing used PBMCs from blood, collected roughly 5 days after vaccination. The receptors come from a man aged 50 or older who received an inactivated influenza vaccine.

This clonotype occurred a few times. At one end, the junction sequence differs from germline, possibly due to a read error. The V and J genes are TRBV7-9 and TRBJ2-7; weak D call: TRBD1 (6 bases). This CDR3 spans 17 amino acids. Germline loops: CDR1 SEHNR, CDR2 FQNEAQ (reference sequence). The CDR3 spells CASTLPYTGSNSYEQYF. The DNA for the CDR3 is TGTGCCAGCACCTTACCCTACACAGGGAGTAACTCCTACGAGCAGTACTTC.

The rearrangement joins TRBV12-3 or TRBV12-4 to TRBJ2-5; TRBD1 or TRBD2 may be the D gene (5 bases each). This CDR3 is built from 14 residues. The V end lost 8 bases, the J end lost 1 base, and 14 bases lay between the germline ends. In DNA form, the CDR3 reads TGTGCCAGCGGGGACGGGAACCTCCAAGAGACCCAGTACTTC. Amino acid sequence: CASGDGNLQETQYF.

V usage is TRBV12-3 or TRBV12-4 and J usage is TRBJ2-1, with 7 nucleotides matching TRBD1. CDR3 length: 14 residues. V trimming: 6 bases; J trimming: 9 bases; junction bases outside the gene matches: 11. CDR3 DNA sequence: TGTGCCAGCAGACCCAGGGGGTTAGGGTTTGAGCAGTTCTTC. Its translation is CASRPRGLGFEQFF.

The genes are TRBV7-9 and TRBJ2-1, with D tentatively TRBD1 or TRBD2 (5 bases each). The CDR3 covers 15 residues. Per germline, CDR1 SEHNR and CDR2 FQNEAQ (reference sequence). Trimming removed 1 base from V and 5 bases from J, with 12 bases in between. This CDR3 reads CASSLGGTHNNEQFF. The CDR3 region has the DNA TGTGCCAGCAGCTTAGGTGGGACCCACAACAATGAGCAGTTCTTC.

The chain carries TRBV2 and TRBJ2-7; 7 bases are shared with TRBD1. Germline loops: CDR1 SNHLY, CDR2 FYNNEI. The V and J ends lost 4 bases and 3 bases, in that order; junction bases with no gene match: 12. The CDR3 loop spans 16 amino acids. This chain's CDR3 is CASSGGRDRGYYEQYF. The DNA for the CDR3 is TGTGCCAGCAGTGGGGGCAGGGACAGAGGATACTACGAGCAGTACTTC.

The gene calls are TRBV27 and TRBJ2-7, with D tentatively TRBD2 (6 bases). V dropped 6 bases and J dropped 3 bases, with 15 bases sitting between them. Germline V gene data show CDR1 as MNHEY and CDR2 as SMNVEV (reference sequence). CDR3 length: 14 amino acids. In DNA form, the CDR3 reads TGTGCCAGCAGCTTAGGAATCGGGAGCTACGAGCAGTACTTC. This translates into CASSLGIGSYEQYF.

In this sample, this clonotype turned up a few times. This rearrangement joins TRBV15 to TRBJ2-3; 8 bases are shared with TRBD1. The CDR3 runs 16 residues. Trimming removed 5 bases from V and 1 base from J; junction bases left unmatched: 8. Germline V gene sequence: CDR1 LNHNV, CDR2 YYDKDF (reference sequence). This CDR3 is CATSEAPGQGTDTQYF. Written as DNA, the CDR3 is TGTGCCACCAGCGAGGCGCCGGGACAGGGCACAGATACGCAGTATTTT.

This clonotype was seen many times. V is TRBV4-2 and J is TRBJ1-1; D gene uncertain. V was clipped by 5 bases and J by 1 base, with 5 bases between them. CDR1 and CDR2 from the germline V gene are LGHNA and YNFKEQ. CDR3 size: 12 residues. The CDR3 sequence: CASSFQNTEAFF. The DNA of the CDR3 is TGTGCCAGCAGCTTCCAGAACACTGAAGCTTTCTTT.

This clonotype was observed a few times. The chain joins TRBV24-1 to TRBJ2-3; 10 bases line up with TRBD1. V lost 0 bases to trimming and J lost 1 base; unmatched junction nucleotides: 0. Germline assignment: CDR1 KGHDR and CDR2 SFDVKD. This CDR3 contains 16 residues. CDR3 protein: CATSDLGQGGTDTQYF. CDR3 DNA sequence: TGTGCCACCAGTGATTTGGGACAGGGGGGCACAGATACGCAGTATTTT.

The chain combines TRBV20-1 with TRBJ2-5, with D maybe TRBD1 (5 bases). The germline V gene encodes CDR1 DFQATT and CDR2 SNEGSKA (reference sequence). Trimming removed 3 bases from V and 2 bases from J, with 16 bases in between. The CDR3 runs to 15 residues. The CDR3 reads CSASPMGKGQETQYF. In DNA form, the CDR3 reads TGCAGTGCTAGCCCCATGGGCAAGGGGCAAGAGACCCAGTACTTC.

This clonotype was counted at least ten times. The chain is built from TRBV6-5 and TRBJ2-5; 14 bases are a match to TRBD2. This CDR3 has 17 residues. CDR1 MNHEY and CDR2 SVGAGI come from the germline V gene. Trimming took 4 bases from V and 5 from J; bases not matched to a gene: 9. CDR3 loop: CASSSRTSGRFRETQYF. In nucleotides, the CDR3 is TGTGCCAGCAGTTCCCGGACTAGCGGGAGGTTCAGGGAGACCCAGTACTTC.

This clonotype was counted between two and nine times. V usage is TRBV5-5 and J usage is TRBJ1-4; no clear D. Trimming shortened V by 1 base and J by 8 bases, and 15 bases separated the two germline ends. This CDR3 is 15 amino acids long. Germline lookup yields CDR1 SGHKS and CDR2 YYEKEE (reference sequence). CDR3 nucleotide sequence: TGTGCCAGCAGCTTGACCGTCGCTGGCTACGAAAAACTGTTTTTT. Amino acid sequence: CASSLTVAGYEKLFF.

The CDR3 region has the DNA TGTGCCAGCAGCGCAGGACTAGCGGAATCCTACGAGCAGTACTTC. Translation: CASSAGLAESYEQYF. The chain links TRBV7-2 to TRBJ2-7, with 10 bases matching TRBD2. Germline CDR1 SGHTA, CDR2 FQGNSA. The CDR3 is 15 residues long. V gave up 5 bases and J gave up 1 base; unmatched junction bases: 5.

This clonotype was seen at least ten times. The chain carries TRBV7-9 and TRBJ2-7; 7 positions match TRBD2. The J segment lost 4 bases and the V segment lost 4 bases, leaving 10 bases of the junction unmatched. The CDR3 extends over 15 amino acids. The germline CDR1 and CDR2 sequences are SEHNR and FQNEAQ (reference sequence). In DNA, the CDR3 is TGTGCCAGCAGCTCCTCCGGGACTACTTATTACGAGCAGTACTTC. The encoded protein is CASSSSGTTYYEQYF.

The chain joins TRBV20-1 to TRBJ2-5; 13 bases agree with TRBD2. The CDR3 consists of 18 residues. Germline V CDR1 and CDR2: DFQATT, SNEGSKA (reference sequence). Trimming at V came to 1 base and at J to 4 bases, leaving 12 bases not matched to a gene. CDR3 DNA sequence: TGCAGTGCTAGAGGGATTGGACTAGCGGGGGCCTCGGGAGAGACCCAGTACTTC. Translation: CSARGIGLAGASGETQYF.

The V gene is TRBV12-5, the J gene TRBJ2-1; TRBD1 matches 10 bases. This CDR3 comprises 21 residues. The V gene's germline CDR1 is LGHNT and CDR2 FRNRAP. Losses at the gene ends were 0 bases for V and 5 bases for J; bases not matched to a gene: 19. The CDR3 coding sequence is TGTGCTAGTGGTTTGGTACCCCGACCTCGGGACAGGGGCGCCCTAGACAATGAGCAGTTCTTC. Protein: CASGLVPRPRDRGALDNEQFF.

The rearrangement uses TRBV5-1 and TRBJ2-5; D may be TRBD2 (7 bases). The CDR3 loop spans 11 amino acids. The V gene lost 4 bases and the J gene lost 9 bases, with 10 bases spanning the gap. CDR1 is SGHRS, CDR2 YFSETQ, per germline. The CDR3 spells CASSEGGPQYF. CDR3 nucleotide sequence: TGCGCCAGCAGCGAGGGGGGGCCCCAGTACTTC.

This chain uses TRBV10-3 with TRBJ2-1; 14 nucleotides agree with TRBD2. The CDR3 runs to 18 residues. J gave up 0 bases and V 4 bases, and 5 bases lay outside the gene matches. Per germline, CDR1 ENHRY and CDR2 SYGVKD. The CDR3 nucleotides read TGTGCCATCAGTGGGGGACTAGCGGGAGACTACTCCTACAATGAGCAGTTCTTC. As protein: CAISGGLAGDYSYNEQFF.

CDR3 amino acids: CASSLEIQGTKHQYF. CDR3 nucleotides: TGTGCCAGCAGCTTAGAGATCCAGGGGACAAAACACCAGTATTTT. The chain is built from TRBV7-8 and TRBJ2-3; perhaps TRBD1 as D (6 bases). Germline V gene sequence: CDR1 SGHVS, CDR2 FQNEAQ. The CDR3 runs to 15 residues. The V end lost 1 base, the J end lost 12 bases, and 20 bases lay between the germline ends.

The chain combines TRBV20-1 with TRBJ1-1, with 11 bases aligning to TRBD1. The CDR3 totals 16 residues. Germline values: CDR1 DFQATT, CDR2 SNEGSKA (reference sequence). Trimming took 4 bases from V and 0 from J; bases not matched to a gene: 7. CDR3 nucleotide sequence: TGCAGTGCTACGGGACAGGGGGAGTGGCTGAACACTGAAGCTTTCTTT. Translation: CSATGQGEWLNTEAFF.

This rearrangement joins TRBV6-5 to TRBJ2-7; 8 bases are a match to TRBD2. Germline V gene sequence: CDR1 MNHEY, CDR2 SVGAGI. V lost 8 bases and J lost 3; bases outside the gene matches: 3. The CDR3 consists of 12 residues. Written as DNA, the CDR3 is TGTGCCAGCGGGACTAGGTACTACGAGCAGTACTTC. It encodes CASGTRYYEQYF.

The gene calls are TRBV10-2 and TRBJ1-2; D is ambiguous. The CDR3 consists of 16 residues. V lost 0 bases and J 0 bases, leaving 11 bases between the germline ends. Germline CDR1 reads WSHSY; CDR2 reads SAAADI. The CDR3 loop reads CASSESLGRANYGYTF. The CDR3 nucleotides read TGCGCCAGCAGTGAGTCCTTGGGGAGAGCTAACTATGGCTACACCTTC.

V is TRBV7-3 and J is TRBJ2-7, with TRBD2 as a possible D gene (7 bases). The germline V gene has CDR1 SGHTA and CDR2 FQGTGA. V lost 2 bases and J lost 2, with 22 bases in between. The CDR3 spans 18 residues. CDR3 amino acids: CASSLHRDKGTTAYEQYF. The CDR3, as DNA: TGTGCCAGCAGCTTACACAGGGATAAAGGGACTACAGCCTACGAGCAGTACTTC.

Only a few counts were recorded for this clonotype. V gene TRBV15 combines with J gene TRBJ1-6; 10 bases are shared with TRBD1. The V gene's germline CDR1 is LNHNV and CDR2 YYDKDF (reference sequence). The CDR3 has 17 residues. Trimming at V came to 2 bases and at J to 6 bases, leaving 7 bases not matched to a gene. This chain's CDR3 is CATSRSSGTGVNSPLHF. DNA of the CDR3: TGTGCCACCAGCAGAAGCTCCGGGACAGGGGTTAATTCACCCCTCCACTTT.